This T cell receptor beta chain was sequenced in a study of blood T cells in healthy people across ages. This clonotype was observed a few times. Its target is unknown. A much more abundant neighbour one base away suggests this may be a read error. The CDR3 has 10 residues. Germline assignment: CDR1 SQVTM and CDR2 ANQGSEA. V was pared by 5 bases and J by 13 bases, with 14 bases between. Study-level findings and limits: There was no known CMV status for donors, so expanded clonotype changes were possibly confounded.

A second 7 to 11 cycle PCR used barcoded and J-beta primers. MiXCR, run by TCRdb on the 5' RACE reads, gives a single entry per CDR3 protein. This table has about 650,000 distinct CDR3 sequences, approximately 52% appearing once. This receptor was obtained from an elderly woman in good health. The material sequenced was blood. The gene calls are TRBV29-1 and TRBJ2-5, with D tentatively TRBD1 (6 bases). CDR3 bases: TGCAGCGTTAGGCAGGGGCCGAGGTACTTC. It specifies CSVRQGPRYF.